The 16 T cell receptor beta chains presented below share a single source sample, sequenced in a study of Graves' ophthalmopathy and Graves' hyperthyroidism (dated by TCRdb to 2017 to 2018). Sequenced using an Illumina HiSeq 2000. For repertoire sequencing, the TCR beta CDR3 regions were amplified from RNA transcripts. The first round of RT-PCR was done with HTBI primers and the Qiagen OneStep RT-PCR kit, and was followed by a second round of multiplex PCR, then size selection and purification. Starting from the raw public reads, TCRdb applied fastp trimming at Q25, assembled clones with MiXCR and retained in-frame beta chains. Entries that share a CDR3 protein sequence are merged under the most common genes and DNA. This sample is represented by about 160,000 distinct CDR3 sequences; under 40% of them were singletons. The ten largest clones take up approximately 5.5% of the sample. Source material: peripheral blood. All receptors derive from a woman aged 35 to 49 with Graves' ophthalmopathy. Donor details come from another sample of the same person, matched by shared clones.

This clonotype was seen repeatedly, ten times or more. The gene calls are TRBV6-2 or TRBV6-3 and TRBJ1-1; no reliable D call. CDR1 and CDR2 (germline): MNHEY, SVGEGT. Trimming removed 6 bases from V and 0 bases from J, with 17 bases in between. The CDR3 is 16 amino acids. CDR3 nucleotides: TGTGCCAGCAGAACTGGACGGTTAAGGATGAACACTGAAGCTTTCTTT. Residues: CASRTGRLRMNTEAFF.

This clonotype was seen only a few times. The chain uses TRBV6-2 or TRBV6-3 and TRBJ1-1, with D uncertain. The CDR3 spans 13 residues. Germline values: CDR1 MNHEY, CDR2 SVGEGT. The V gene lost 1 base and the J gene lost 4 bases, with 7 bases spanning the gap. CDR3 in DNA: TGTGCCAGCAGTTACTTCGGAGGCACTGAAGCTTTCTTT. Residues: CASSYFGGTEAFF.

The chain uses TRBV7-2 and TRBJ1-1; D ambiguous. Germline V lookup: CDR1 SGHTA, CDR2 FQGNSA. V was cut by 3 bases and J by 6 bases, with 14 bases left in between. This CDR3 is 14 amino acids long. This chain's CDR3 is CASSFVTPIAEAFF. As DNA, the CDR3 is TGTGCCAGCAGCTTCGTGACACCCATAGCTGAAGCTTTCTTT.

Ten or more counts support this clonotype. The chain joins TRBV6-5 to TRBJ2-6, with D possibly TRBD2 on 6 matching bases. From germline, CDR1 is MNHEY and CDR2 SVGAGI. The V and J ends lost 0 bases and 4 bases respectively, with 10 bases between them. The CDR3 extends over 16 amino acids. CDR3 bases: TGTGCCAGCAGTTACTCGTGGGGGGAGGGGGCCAACGTCCTGACTTTC. Encoded protein: CASSYSWGEGANVLTF.

The V gene is TRBV19, the J gene TRBJ2-7; D ambiguous. Germline V gene data show CDR1 as LNHDA and CDR2 as SQIVND (reference sequence). V gave up 3 bases and J gave up 0 bases, with 15 bases separating them. The CDR3 covers 16 residues. CDR3 nucleotide sequence: TGTGCCAGTAGTATTACGGGCGGTCCCAGCTCCTACGAGCAGTACTTC. It yields the protein CASSITGGPSSYEQYF.

This clonotype was seen ten or more times. The rearrangement joins TRBV6-5 to TRBJ2-5; tentative D call: TRBD1 (5 bases). Deletions cut 5 bases from V and 3 bases from J, with 13 bases between. The CDR3 is made up of 14 amino acids. Looked up from germline, CDR1 is MNHEY and CDR2 is SVGAGI. For the CDR3, the DNA is TGTGCCAGCAGTCAGTACAGGAGTGAAGAGACCCAGTACTTC. Protein product: CASSQYRSEETQYF.

The chain uses TRBV29-1 and TRBJ2-5, with a possible D match to TRBD2 (6 bases). V dropped 3 bases and J dropped 2 bases, with 10 bases sitting between them. The CDR3 covers 13 residues. The V gene's germline CDR1 is SQVTM and CDR2 ANQGSEA. The CDR3 protein is CSVDGGDQETQYF. DNA of the CDR3: TGCAGCGTTGATGGAGGGGATCAAGAGACCCAGTACTTC.

In its sample, this clonotype was seen many times. The rearrangement joins TRBV6-5 to TRBJ1-6, with D maybe TRBD1 (5 bases). The V end lost 0 bases, the J end lost 7 bases, and 16 bases lay between the germline ends. CDR1 and CDR2 from the germline V gene are MNHEY and SVGAGI. The CDR3 sequence is 17 residues long. CDR3 coding DNA: TGTGCCAGCAGTTACTCGATATGGGGCAGTTCCAATTCACCCCTCCACTTT. Translation gives CASSYSIWGSSNSPLHF.

This chain joins TRBV30 and TRBJ1-1; perhaps TRBD1 as D (6 bases). Germline V gene lookup returns CDR1 GTSNPN and CDR2 SVGIG (reference sequence). Trimming stripped 2 bases from V and 1 base from J, with 11 bases between. This CDR3 has 14 residues. CDR3 DNA sequence: TGTGCCTGGAGTAGGGGGGACCGGAACACTGAAGCTTTCTTT. This translates into CAWSRGDRNTEAFF. Combining the CDR3 with reference TRBV30 and TRBJ1-1 gives the whole variable domain SQTIHQWPATLVQPVGSPLSLECTVEGTSNPNLYWYRQAAGRGLQLLFYSVGIGQISSEVPQNLSASRPQDRQFILSSKKLLLSDSGFYLCAWSRGDRNTEAFFGQGTRLTVV.

This clonotype occurred many times. The chain links TRBV4-3 to TRBJ1-2; tentatively, D is TRBD1 (5 bases). The CDR3 extends over 15 amino acids. The V end lost 1 base, the J end lost 4 bases, and 13 bases lay between the germline ends. CDR1 is LGHNA, CDR2 YSLEER, per germline. CDR3 loop: CASSQAMGGGYGYTF. CDR3 DNA: TGCGCCAGCAGCCAAGCGATGGGGGGAGGCTATGGCTACACCTTC.

At least ten counts were recorded for this clonotype. The chain uses TRBV6-1 and TRBJ1-6, with D tentatively TRBD1 (6 bases). V was shortened by 4 bases and J by 9 bases, with 16 bases between the two germline ends. This CDR3 spans 15 amino acids. Germline CDR1 reads MNHNS; CDR2 reads SASEGT. CDR3 in amino acids: CASSGFPGVGSPLHF. The CDR3 DNA reads as TGTGCCAGCAGTGGTTTTCCAGGGGTTGGTTCACCCCTCCACTTT.

In this sample, this clonotype turned up many times. The chain joins TRBV6-5 to TRBJ1-2, with 8 bases aligning to TRBD1. In germline, CDR1 is MNHEY, CDR2 SVGAGI. This CDR3 comprises 15 residues. The junction had 12 bases not matched to a gene; V was cut back by 7 bases and J by 5 bases. DNA for the CDR3: TGTGCCAGCACGGTGCAGGGGGCTGTAGATTATGGCTACACCTTC. This translates into CASTVQGAVDYGYTF.

The rearrangement links TRBV28 to TRBJ1-5; 9 bases are a match to TRBD1. The germline V gene has CDR1 MDHEN and CDR2 SYDVKM. The CDR3 is made up of 16 amino acids. V was pared by 6 bases and J by 0 bases, with 6 bases of the junction left unmatched. CDR3 amino acids: CASRPQTGGSNQPQHF. CDR3 nucleotide sequence: TGTGCCAGCAGACCCCAGACAGGGGGTAGCAATCAGCCCCAGCATTTT.

This clonotype has a count of ten or more. The chain combines TRBV20-1 with TRBJ2-7; D is possibly TRBD2 (6 bases). V was trimmed by 3 bases and J by 3 bases, leaving 9 bases between them. Germline lookup yields CDR1 DFQATT and CDR2 SNEGSKA (reference sequence). This CDR3 has 12 amino acids. As DNA, the CDR3 is TGCAGTGCTAGTCGGCGGGACTACGAGCAGTACTTC. Encoded protein: CSASRRDYEQYF.

This clonotype was recorded a few times. The chain combines TRBV6-5 with TRBJ2-7, with TRBD1 as a possible D gene (5 bases). There are 13 residues in the CDR3. CDR1 and CDR2 (germline): MNHEY, SVGAGI. V lost 2 bases and J 4 bases, leaving 9 bases between the germline ends. The CDR3 spells CASSYGRVYEQYF. CDR3 nucleotide sequence: TGTGCCAGCAGTTACGGCAGGGTATACGAGCAGTACTTC.

The V and J genes are TRBV7-2 and TRBJ2-5; a possible D gene is TRBD2 (7 bases). Per the germline V gene, CDR1 is SGHTA and CDR2 is FQGNSA. The CDR3 contains 14 residues. V was shortened by 4 bases and J by 6 bases, with 15 bases between the two germline ends. CDR3 bases: TGTGCCAGCAGCTGGGGGGGGCAGAACAAGACCCAGTACTTC. Protein: CASSWGGQNKTQYF.